This entry features one T cell receptor (beta chain) sequence. Its antigen is still unknown. In the PCR, 60 Vbeta and 13 Jbeta primers were used. Profiling relied on immunoSEQ multiplex PCR, and the TCRdb table lists in-frame clones only, not all of them. The sample consists of 100,000 to 150,000 clones, over 70% of them appearing once. The sample belongs to a study of cytomegalovirus exposure and HLA in healthy donors. Study at large: In an early release, HLA-typed donors contributed 77 million or so unique TCR sequences. Membership in the Caucasian-associated ancestry cluster was found for 81% of roughly 360 genotyped donors.

Germline-derived CDR1 and CDR2 are SGHNT and YENEEA. The CDR3 runs 16 residues. With 1 base clipped from V and 6 bases from J, the junction kept 7 bases outside the gene matches. General observations from the study: Investigators reported 150 to 200 TCR beta chains as tied to cytomegalovirus. A later analysis showed that HLA-associated TCR beta chains had undergone more clonal expansion than equally common others.

Sequenced: PBMCs. The chain combines TRBV11-3 with TRBJ2-1; 9 bases align to TRBD1. The sequence derives from a man between 40 and 49 years old in good health and CMV-seropositive. The CDR3 protein is CASSLVRDRVPNEQFF. CDR3 sequence (DNA): TGTGCCAGCAGCTTAGTCCGGGACAGGGTACCCAATGAGCAGTTCTTC.